One sample yielded the 18 T cell receptor beta chains listed below, sequenced in a study of tumor-infiltrating lymphocytes in oesophageal squamous cell carcinoma. Using its own MiXCR run on the PCR reads, TCRdb lists one record per CDR3 protein. Seen here are more than 9,500 distinct CDR3 sequences, roughly 54% observed once, and the top ten hold 30% to 40%. Sequencing was carried out using esophageal tumor tissue. All receptors come from a female donor with esophageal squamous cell carcinoma.

This clonotype was detected many times. V and J are TRBV2 and TRBJ1-1; TRBD1 might be the D (6 bases). CDR3 length: 13 residues. The germline V and J ends were trimmed by 6 bases and 5 bases, with 13 bases remaining between them. Germline V gives CDR1 SNHLY, CDR2 FYNNEI. As DNA, the CDR3 is TGTGCCAGCAGAGACAGGAGGGAGACTGAAGCTTTCTTT. This encodes CASRDRRETEAFF.

Only a few counts were recorded for this clonotype. The chain has TRBV7-2 and TRBJ2-5; weak D call: TRBD2 (6 bases). The CDR3 has 13 amino acids. The germline gives CDR1 SGHTA, CDR2 FQGNSA. V was pared by 5 bases and J by 5 bases, with 12 bases between. This chain's CDR3 is CASSPGLLETQYF. CDR3 bases: TGTGCCAGCAGCCCCGGACTACTGGAGACCCAGTACTTC.

DNA of the CDR3: TGTGCCAGCAGCTTCGGTGGAGGCTCCTACGAGCAGTACTTC. It specifies CASSFGGGSYEQYF. The chain is built from TRBV7-6 and TRBJ2-1; TRBD2 is a possible D gene (5 bases). The DNA end is a closer match to TRBJ2-7, so the J assignment may be wrong. Germline V lookup: CDR1 SGHVS, CDR2 FNYEAQ. CDR3 size: 14 residues.

This clonotype came up many times. For the CDR3, the DNA is TGTGCCAGCAGCTTGGGGGGGACAAGGGCTTTCTTT. It encodes CASSLGGTRAFF. The chain couples TRBV5-6 to TRBJ1-1, with a weak D call TRBD1 (6 bases). Germline-derived CDR1 and CDR2 are SGHDT and YYEEEE. V was pared by 0 bases and J by 11 bases, with 11 bases between. This CDR3 has 12 residues.

About this clonotype itself: Since no conserved phenylalanine or tryptophan closes the CDR3, a read error is the likely cause. It is unclear where the CDR3 begins or ends on the DNA, so no DNA is shown, and the CDR3 is as TCRdb lists it. This chain connects TRBV7-6 to TRBJ2-5; the table's D gene call, TRBD1, was not cross checked with the DNA. The germline V gene has CDR1 SGHVS and CDR2 FNYEAQ. 19 amino acids form the CDR3, both terminal residues included. The chain's CDR3 is CASSPRGWRGNNNEQFFGS.

The rearrangement uses TRBV10-3 and TRBJ2-5; either TRBD1 or TRBD2 may supply D (5 bases each). Gene TRBJ2-1 matches the end of the DNA better, so the J call may be wrong. This CDR3 contains 13 residues. The germline V gene encodes CDR1 ENHRY and CDR2 SYGVKD. Written as DNA, the CDR3 is TGTGCCATCAAAGCCCCAAGTTTGGGGACCCAGTTCTTC. It specifies CAIKAPSLGTQFF.

The chain couples TRBV5-1 to TRBJ2-2, with D possibly being TRBD2 (5 bases). The CDR3 has 13 residues. The germline CDR1 and CDR2 sequences are SGHRS and YFSETQ. V lost 4 bases and J lost 6, with 10 bases in between. In DNA, the CDR3 is TGCGCCAGCAGCGTTAAACTAGCCGGGGAGCTGTTTTTT. Translating gives CASSVKLAGELFF.

This clonotype has ten or more counts. The J gene is TRBJ2-3, the V gene TRBV11-3, with 8 bases lining up with TRBD1. Trimming cost V 2 bases and J 4 bases; bases outside gene matches: 5. Per germline, CDR1 SGHNT and CDR2 YENEEA. CDR3 length equals 15 residues. The CDR3 DNA is TGTGCCAGCAGCTTACCACGGACAGGGCCAGATACGCAGTATTTT. Its translation: CASSLPRTGPDTQYF. The full variable domain, completed using reference TRBV11-3 and TRBJ2-3, is EAGVVQSPRYKIIEKKQPVAFWCNPISGHNTLYWYLQNLGQGPELLIRYENEEAVDDSQLPKDRFSAERLKGVDSTLKIQPAELGDSAVYLCASSLPRTGPDTQYFGPGTRLTVL.

This chain connects TRBV7-2 to TRBJ2-1, with 9 bases fitting TRBD2. The CDR3 has 15 amino acids. The germline V gene has CDR1 SGHTA and CDR2 FQGNSA. The V segment lost 3 bases and the J segment 5 bases; nucleotides outside the gene matches: 5. CDR3 coding DNA: TGTGCCAGCAGCTTTCCGACTAGCGGAAACAATGAGCAGTTCTTC. It specifies CASSFPTSGNNEQFF.

The genes are TRBV20-1 and TRBJ1-2; possible D gene TRBD1, 6 bases. Germline values: CDR1 DFQATT, CDR2 SNEGSKA (reference sequence). Trimming removed 4 bases at V and 7 bases at J, with 22 bases between. This CDR3 spans 15 amino acids. The CDR3 spells CSATQWAGLTGGYTF. As DNA, the CDR3 is TGCAGTGCTACTCAGTGGGCAGGGCTGACAGGTGGCTACACCTTC.

This clonotype was picked up one time. V gene TRBV6-2 or TRBV6-3 combines with J gene TRBJ2-6; D uncertain. The CDR3 sequence is 15 residues long. V shed 6 bases and J shed 0 bases, with 9 bases lying between them. Germline-derived CDR1 and CDR2 are MNHEY and SVGEGT. CDR3 in amino acids: CASRLHSSGANVLTF. The DNA of the CDR3 is TGTGCCAGCAGACTACACAGCTCTGGGGCCAACGTCCTGACTTTC.

The V gene is TRBV3-1, the J gene TRBJ2-7; no firm D call. With 6 bases removed from V and 6 bases from J, the gap between germline ends came to 15 bases. The germline V gene has CDR1 LGHDT and CDR2 YNNKEL (reference sequence). CDR3 length equals 13 residues. The chain's CDR3 is CASRQLPSGEQYF. CDR3 nucleotide sequence: TGTGCCAGCAGACAACTTCCGTCAGGCGAGCAGTACTTC.

CDR3 amino acids: CASSLVQGTPYNEQYF. DNA for the CDR3: TGTGCCAGCAGCTTAGTCCAAGGGACTCCCTACAATGAGCAGTACTTC. This chain joins TRBV7-6 and TRBJ2-1; D may be TRBD2 (6 bases). The last part of the DNA fits TRBJ2-7 better; the J call may be wrong. CDR1 is SGHVS, CDR2 FNYEAQ, per germline. The CDR3 consists of 16 residues.

In regard to this clonotype: This may be a read error, as it is one base from a much larger clone. The V and J genes are TRBV7-3 and TRBJ2-3; TRBD2 matches at 11 bases. The DNA end lines up better with TRBJ2-7; the J call may be wrong. This CDR3 has 15 amino acids. The germline CDR1 and CDR2 sequences are SGHTA and FQGTGA. CDR3 sequence: CASSIGTSGVNEQYF. In DNA, the CDR3 is TGTGCCAGCAGCATAGGGACTAGCGGAGTTAATGAGCAGTACTTC.

V and J are TRBV10-1 and TRBJ2-3; 9 bases line up with TRBD1. V lost 6 bases, J lost 0 bases, and 4 bases stayed unmatched. The CDR3 extends over 15 amino acids. In germline, CDR1 is WNHNN, CDR2 SYGVQD (reference sequence). As DNA, the CDR3 is TGCGCCAGCAGCCGGGACAGGGTGAGCACAGATACGCAGTATTTT. As protein: CASSRDRVSTDTQYF.

V gene TRBV7-9 combines with J gene TRBJ2-3, with D unclear. The end of the DNA fits TRBJ2-1 better, so the J call may be wrong. The CDR3 consists of 15 residues. Germline CDR1 and CDR2: SEHNR and FQNEAQ (reference sequence). The CDR3 region has the DNA TGTGCCAGCAGCTTAAGGTGGAGCTCCTACAATGAGCAGTTCTTC. This gives the protein CASSLRWSSYNEQFF.

The chain uses TRBV7-9 and TRBJ2-3, with TRBD1 identical over 9 bases. CDR1 and CDR2 from the germline V gene are SEHNR and FQNEAQ (reference sequence). CDR3 length: 15 amino acids. The V gene end was trimmed by 4 bases and the J gene end by 2 bases; junction bases not matched to a gene: 4. The CDR3 here is CASSSDRGNTDTQYF. The DNA for the CDR3 is TGTGCCAGCAGCTCGGACAGGGGAAACACAGATACGCAGTATTTT.

In this sample, this clonotype turned up a few times. This rearrangement joins TRBV6-1 to TRBJ2-5; D not certain. CDR1 and CDR2 from the germline V gene are MNHNS and SASEGT. CDR3 length: 14 residues. V lost 0 bases to trimming and J lost 4 bases, with 9 bases between them. CDR3 protein: CASSEALRLETQYF. The CDR3, as DNA: TGTGCCAGCAGTGAAGCGCTAAGGTTAGAGACCCAGTACTTC.